These 2 T cell receptor beta chains share one sample of origin, sequenced in a study of blood T cell repertoires in COVID-19 (dated by TCRdb to the early 2020s). Preparation of the library involved the immunoSEQ multiplex PCR assay. TCRdb mirrors the immuneACCESS table, restricted to in-frame sequences. Some clones are absent from its copies; in checked studies, under half trace to an unresolved V gene, and the reason for the others is unknown. Recorded for this sample are 350,000 to 450,000 clones; about 86% of them occurred a single time. Of the sample, just over 7% falls within the top ten clones. Input material: peripheral blood. These receptors all come from a woman aged 60-75 years with COVID-19, enrolled during active disease.

This chain uses TRBV19 with TRBJ2-3; a weak D match, TRBD1 (6 bases). The V gene's germline CDR1 is LNHDA and CDR2 SQIVND (reference sequence). CDR3 length equals 13 residues. Trimming pared 7 bases from V and 6 bases from J, leaving 14 bases between. The CDR3 sequence is CASKLTGYDTQYF. For the CDR3, the DNA is TGTGCCAGTAAACTTACAGGGTACGATACGCAGTATTTT.

J is TRBJ2-7 and V is TRBV20-1; 7 bases line up with TRBD1. With 3 bases clipped from V and 7 bases from J, the junction kept 15 bases outside the gene matches. CDR3 size: 15 residues. The germline CDR1 and CDR2 sequences are DFQATT and SNEGSKA (reference sequence). The CDR3 coding sequence is TGCAGTGCTAGTAGTATTGAGACAGGGATTGAGGAGCAGTACTTC. This translates into CSASSIETGIEEQYF.